This T cell receptor beta chain was sequenced during a study of cytomegalovirus exposure and HLA in healthy donors. The primer mix had 60 Vbeta and 13 Jbeta primers. Assay: immunoSEQ multiplex PCR; the TCRdb copy retains only in-frame clones and omits some. The top ten hold 7.5% to 9.5% of the sample, which has approximately 120,000 clones, less than 85% seen once. The CDR3 runs to 14 residues. Germline trimming cut 0 bases from V and 6 bases from J; bases unmatched to any gene: 4. Germline V gene lookup returns CDR1 MNHEY and CDR2 SMNVEV (reference sequence). Sequenced material: PBMCs. The chain has TRBV27 and TRBJ1-2, with 7 bases fitting TRBD1. This sequence was found in a man in his thirties or forties in good health and CMV-seropositive. In DNA form, the CDR3 reads TGTGCCAGCAGTTTATCGAGAGGGGGCGATGGCTACACCTTC. Translating gives CASSLSRGGDGYTF.